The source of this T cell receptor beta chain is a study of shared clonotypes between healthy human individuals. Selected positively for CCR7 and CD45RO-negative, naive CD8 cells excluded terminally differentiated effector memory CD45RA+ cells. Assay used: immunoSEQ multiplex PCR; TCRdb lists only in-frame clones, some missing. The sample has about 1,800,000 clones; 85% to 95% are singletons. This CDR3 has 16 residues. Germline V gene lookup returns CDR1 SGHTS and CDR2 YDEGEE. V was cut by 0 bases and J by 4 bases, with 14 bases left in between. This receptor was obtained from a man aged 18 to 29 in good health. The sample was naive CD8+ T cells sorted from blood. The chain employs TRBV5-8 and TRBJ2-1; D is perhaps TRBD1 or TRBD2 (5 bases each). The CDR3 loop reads CASSLGGDGRYNEQFF. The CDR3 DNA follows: TGTGCCAGCAGCTTGGGAGGGGACGGAAGGTACAATGAGCAGTTCTTC.